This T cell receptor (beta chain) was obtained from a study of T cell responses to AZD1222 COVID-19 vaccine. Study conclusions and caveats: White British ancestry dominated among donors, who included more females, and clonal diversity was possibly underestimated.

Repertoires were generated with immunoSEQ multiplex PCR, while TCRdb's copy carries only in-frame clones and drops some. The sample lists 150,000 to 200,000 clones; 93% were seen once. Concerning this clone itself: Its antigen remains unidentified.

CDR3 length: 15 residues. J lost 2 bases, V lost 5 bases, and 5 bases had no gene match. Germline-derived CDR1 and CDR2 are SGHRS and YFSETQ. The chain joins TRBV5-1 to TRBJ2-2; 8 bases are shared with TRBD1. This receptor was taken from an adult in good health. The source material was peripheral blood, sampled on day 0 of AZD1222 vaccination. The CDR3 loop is CASSTGQVNTGELFF. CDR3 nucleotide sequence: TGCGCCAGCAGTACGGGACAGGTCAACACCGGGGAGCTGTTTTTT.